This T cell receptor beta chain was documented in a study of cytomegalovirus exposure and HLA in healthy donors. Primers: 60 Vbeta forward and 13 Jbeta reverse. Libraries were prepared by immunoSEQ multiplex PCR; TCRdb keeps only in-frame clonotypes and omits some of them. The sample shows about 130,000 clones, about 81% of them seen only once. Findings and limits, study-wide: Researchers reportedly found TCR beta sequences accurately predicted most subjects' HLA-A and HLA-B alleles. Using the classifier, cytomegalovirus status was reportedly diagnosed with high specificity and sensitivity. Presence/absence comparisons presumed near-even sequencing depth among donors.

In the case of this clone: The antigen is undetermined.

What was sequenced was PBMCs. The sequence was collected from a woman aged 45-60 years in good health and CMV-seropositive.

The CDR3 loop is CASSFFRNEKLFF. CDR3 coding DNA: TGTGCCAGCAGCTTCTTCCGTAATGAAAAACTGTTTTTT. V is TRBV5-4 and J is TRBJ1-4; D is unresolved. V lost 2 bases to trimming and J lost 4 bases, with 6 bases between them. The CDR3 consists of 13 residues. Per the germline V gene, CDR1 is SGHNT and CDR2 is YYREEE (reference sequence).